Sequencing of this T cell receptor beta chain was carried out in a study of Graves' ophthalmopathy and Graves' hyperthyroidism. This clonotype came up many times. Its antigen remains unknown. This CDR3 spans 12 amino acids. Trimming removed 1 base from V and 8 bases from J, with 9 bases in between. CDR1 is MNHEY, CDR2 SVGEGT, per germline. Clinical symptoms, serum thyroxine, TRAb, thyroid ultrasound and orbital computed tomography formed the basis of diagnosis. Investigators amplified TCR beta CDR3 regions from RNA transcripts. After a first-round RT-PCR with HTBI primers, a second-round multiplex PCR was run. One entry per CDR3 protein results from TCRdb running MiXCR on the multiplex PCR reads. Counted here are 150,000 to 200,000 distinct CDR3 sequences, around two fifths occurring once; the ten biggest clones make up about 8.2%. Findings of the study overall: Most expanded clonotypes from thyroid (those above 0.001 frequency) were also found in blood. In separating ophthalmopathy from stable hyperthyroidism, a 13-signature model achieved 87.88% sensitivity and nearly 84% specificity.

This receptor was taken from a man between 25 and 39 years old with Graves' ophthalmopathy. The rearrangement joins TRBV6-2 or TRBV6-3 to TRBJ2-7; a weak D match, TRBD1 (5 bases). The sample was peripheral blood. The CDR3 nucleotides read TGTGCCAGCAGTTACTTCAGGGTGCAGCAGTACTTC. The encoded protein is CASSYFRVQQYF.